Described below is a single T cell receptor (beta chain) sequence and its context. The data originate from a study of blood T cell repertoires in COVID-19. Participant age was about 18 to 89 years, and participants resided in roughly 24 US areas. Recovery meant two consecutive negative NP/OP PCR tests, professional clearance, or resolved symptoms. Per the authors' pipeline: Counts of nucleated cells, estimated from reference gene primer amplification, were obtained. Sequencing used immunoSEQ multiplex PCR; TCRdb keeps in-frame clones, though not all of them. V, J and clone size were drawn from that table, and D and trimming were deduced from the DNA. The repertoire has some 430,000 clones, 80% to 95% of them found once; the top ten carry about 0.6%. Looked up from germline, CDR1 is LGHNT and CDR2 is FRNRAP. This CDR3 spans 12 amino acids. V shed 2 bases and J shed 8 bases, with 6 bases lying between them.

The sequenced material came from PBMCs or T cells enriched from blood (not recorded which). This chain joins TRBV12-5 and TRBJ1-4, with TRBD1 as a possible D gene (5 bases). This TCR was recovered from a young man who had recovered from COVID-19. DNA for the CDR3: TGTGCTAGTGGTTTGTGGACAGAAAAACTGTTTTTT. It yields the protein CASGLWTEKLFF. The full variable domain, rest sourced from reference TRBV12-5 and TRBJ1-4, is DARVTQTPRHKVTEMGQEVTMRCQPILGHNTVFWYRQTMMQGLELLAYFRNRAPLDDSGMPKDRFSAEMPDATLATLKIQPSEPRDSAVYFCASGLWTEKLFFGSGTQLSVL.